This TCR beta chain stems from a study of long-term antiretroviral therapy in people with HIV. Study-level findings and limits: Clones that had undergone expansion before ART prevailed in the repertoire throughout all time points. ART adherence was not documented, and neither viral resistance nor therapy changes had any data.

At survey level, the immunoSEQ assay was run in its v3.0 version. Sequencing aimed to cover about 40,000-55,000 T-cell genomes per sample. Method: immunoSEQ multiplex PCR; TCRdb's copy keeps in-frame clones and lacks some. Seen here are 17,000 or so clones, around 84% observed once, and the top ten hold roughly 4.5%. The germline V and J ends were trimmed by 6 bases and 0 bases, with 6 bases remaining between them. This CDR3 region has 14 residues. From germline, CDR1 is MDHEN and CDR2 SYDVKM. For this clone: What it binds is not known.

Cryopreserved PBMC samples of roughly 0.95-11 million cells were used for DNA extraction. Sequenced here: unsorted PBMCs, sampled 0.1 years before starting antiretroviral therapy. This chain connects TRBV28 to TRBJ2-6; D ambiguous. The receptor's source is a man aged 18 to 30 with HIV. The CDR3 bases are TGTGCCAGCAGCCCAGCCTCTGGGGCCAACGTCCTGACTTTC. It translates to CASSPASGANVLTF.